Below, 18 T cell receptor beta chains from the same sample are listed, as sequenced in a study of T cells in Graves' hyperthyroidism and ophthalmopathy. TCR beta CDR3 sequences were amplified from RNA transcripts. The HTBI primer set drove a first-round RT-PCR of the TCR CDR3. TCRdb passed the multiplex PCR reads through MiXCR, listing each CDR3 protein once. The data show 690,000 or so distinct CDR3 sequences, with roughly a sixth seen just once and 16% held by the top ten. The specimen was blood. These TCRs come from a woman aged 45-60 years with Graves' hyperthyroidism that later progressed to Graves' ophthalmopathy.

This chain links TRBV15 with TRBJ1-1; 9 bases line up with TRBD1. From germline, CDR1 is LNHNV and CDR2 YYDKDF (reference sequence). The V and J ends lost 5 bases and 7 bases, in that order; junction bases with no gene match: 11. The CDR3 sequence is 15 residues long. The CDR3 region has the DNA TGTGCCACCAGCCCAACAGGGGGCGCGTCTAATGAAGCTTTCTTT. Protein sequence: CATSPTGGASNEAFF.

The CDR3 spells CAWSVLPMDYSPLHF. The DNA of the CDR3 is TGTGCCTGGAGTGTACTACCGATGGATTATTCACCCCTCCACTTT. The chain employs TRBV30 and TRBJ1-6; D unresolved. Trimming pared 0 bases from V and 8 bases from J, leaving 14 bases between. The CDR3 consists of 15 residues. The V gene's germline CDR1 is GTSNPN and CDR2 SVGIG (reference sequence). The complete variable domain, with remaining parts taken from reference TRBV30 and TRBJ1-6, reads SQTIHQWPATLVQPVGSPLSLECTVEGTSNPNLYWYRQAAGRGLQLLFYSVGIGQISSEVPQNLSASRPQDRQFILSSKKLLLSDSGFYLCAWSVLPMDYSPLHFGNGTRLTVT.

Worth noting for this clonotype: This likely comes from a read error, as the CDR3 has no conserved phenylalanine or tryptophan at its end. V usage is TRBV7-3 and J usage is TRBJ1-1; D gene uncertain. The germline V gene has CDR1 SGHTA and CDR2 FQGTGA. The CDR3 consists of 14 residues. V lost 5 bases and J lost 0, with 10 bases in between. The CDR3 sequence is CASSLPGVNTEAFL. The CDR3 DNA reads TGTGCCAGCAGCCTCCCTGGGGTGAACACTGAAGCTTTCCTT.

V gene TRBV29-1 combines with J gene TRBJ2-1; D not resolved. V was pared by 8 bases and J by 0 bases, with 14 bases between. The germline V gene has CDR1 SQVTM and CDR2 ANQGSEA. The CDR3 covers 14 residues. Here the CDR3 DNA reads TGCAGCCCCCTCAGTGCCAGCTCCTACAATGAGCAGTTCTTC. As protein: CSPLSASSYNEQFF.

This clonotype was seen repeatedly, ten times or more. The chain employs TRBV12-3 or TRBV12-4 and TRBJ2-1; 7 bases match TRBD2. The CDR3 is 15 amino acids. The J segment lost 9 bases and the V segment lost 6 bases, leaving 14 bases of the junction unmatched. CDR3 amino acids: CASSLGGGELGEQFF. The CDR3 DNA follows: TGTGCCAGCAGCCTTGGGGGGGGAGAACTGGGTGAGCAGTTCTTC.

This clonotype has at least ten counts. The chain uses TRBV7-2 and TRBJ2-1; 12 positions agree with TRBD2. In germline, CDR1 is SGHTA, CDR2 FQGNSA. V dropped 1 base and J dropped 10; count of bases not matched to a gene: 8. The CDR3 is made up of 16 amino acids. CDR3 nucleotides: TGTGCCAGCAGCTTAGTTCTAGCGGGGGGGCTTCGGGAGCAGTTCTTC. As protein: CASSLVLAGGLREQFF.

The rearrangement joins TRBV10-2 to TRBJ1-6, with D possibly matching TRBD1 (5 bases). Between the trimmed V and J ends, which lost 0 bases and 7 bases, there was a span of 13 bases. Germline lookup yields CDR1 WSHSY and CDR2 SAAADI. The CDR3 is made up of 16 amino acids. CDR3 DNA sequence: TGCGCCAGCAGTGAGTCGAGGGGCGGACTGAATTCACCCCTCCACTTT. It translates to CASSESRGGLNSPLHF.

This clonotype occurred many times. The CDR3 spells CASSLVRGGAPYNEQFF. In DNA, the CDR3 is TGTGCCAGCAGCTTAGTCCGCGGGGGGGCCCCCTACAATGAGCAGTTCTTC. This rearrangement joins TRBV11-2 to TRBJ2-1; 9 bases line up with TRBD2. Trimming at V came to 1 base and at J to 2 bases, leaving 6 bases not matched to a gene. Germline V CDR1 and CDR2: SGHAT, FQNNGV. This CDR3 is 17 amino acids long.

In this sample, this clonotype turned up a few times. Just one base apart from a much larger clone, this may be a read error. The rearrangement uses TRBV7-2 and TRBJ2-5; TRBD2 agrees at 7 bases. Germline values: CDR1 SGHTA, CDR2 FQGNSA. The CDR3 loop spans 14 amino acids. DNA of the CDR3: TGTGCCAGCAGCTTAGAAGCGGGGCAAGGGACCCAGTACTTC. Its protein product is CASSLEAGQGTQYF.

This clonotype turned up a few times. The chain carries TRBV20-1 and TRBJ2-2; D is possibly TRBD2 (7 bases). V was pared by 5 bases and J by 3 bases, with 19 bases between. CDR1 and CDR2 from the germline V gene are DFQATT and SNEGSKA (reference sequence). CDR3 length: 16 residues. CDR3 loop: CSASRGGGPYTGELFF. The CDR3 nucleotides are TGCAGTGCTTCTCGTGGGGGGGGGCCCTACACCGGGGAGCTGTTTTTT.

In this sample, this clonotype turned up many times. The rearrangement joins TRBV3-1 to TRBJ2-1; TRBD2 agrees at 8 bases. V lost 0 bases to trimming and J lost 3 bases; unmatched junction nucleotides: 4. CDR1 and CDR2 from the germline V gene are LGHDT and YNNKEL (reference sequence). The CDR3 sequence is 16 residues long. CDR3 nucleotide sequence: TGTGCCAGCAGCCAAGAGTTCAGCGGGGGCTACAATGAGCAGTTCTTC. Residues: CASSQEFSGGYNEQFF.

This clonotype was seen ten or more times. The chain is built from TRBV7-9 and TRBJ1-2, with TRBD1 identical over 7 bases. CDR1 SEHNR and CDR2 FQNEAQ come from the germline V gene (reference sequence). V dropped 5 bases and J dropped 8; count of bases not matched to a gene: 14. The CDR3 length is 15 residues. The CDR3 DNA follows: TGTGCCAGCAGCCCATCCAACCGACAGGGAGGAGGCTACACCTTC. This gives the protein CASSPSNRQGGGYTF.

The V gene is TRBV20-1, the J gene TRBJ1-2; weak D call: TRBD1 (6 bases). Germline CDR1 is DFQATT and CDR2 is SNEGSKA (reference sequence). This CDR3 region has 13 residues. With 5 bases removed from V and 8 bases from J, the gap between germline ends came to 18 bases. Written as DNA, the CDR3 is TGCAGTGCTTCCCCGGGGGGGGCTTGGGGCTACACCTTC. It encodes CSASPGGAWGYTF.

The chain uses TRBV29-1 and TRBJ2-7; 7 positions agree with TRBD2. CDR1 SQVTM and CDR2 ANQGSEA come from the germline V gene. The CDR3 spans 14 residues. The trim removed 7 bases at V and 7 bases at J, leaving 16 bases unmatched. As DNA, the CDR3 is TGCAGCGCTGGGGAGGGTTCGCCTACTGGGGAGCAGTACTTC. Translating it yields CSAGEGSPTGEQYF.

This clonotype was found many times. The chain recombines TRBV3-1 with TRBJ1-1; no reliable D call. The CDR3 runs 15 residues. Germline V gives CDR1 LGHDT, CDR2 YNNKEL (reference sequence). Trimming pared 1 base from V and 4 bases from J, leaving 13 bases between. CDR3 DNA: TGTGCCAGCAGCCAAGTTGGGGATAGCCTCACTGAAGCTTTCTTT. Its translation is CASSQVGDSLTEAFF. The whole variable domain, remainder taken from reference TRBV3-1 and TRBJ1-1, is DTAVSQTPKYLVTQMGNDKSIKCEQNLGHDTMYWYKQDSKKFLKIMFSYNNKELIINETVPNRFSPKSPDKAHLNLHINSLELGDSAVYFCASSQVGDSLTEAFFGQGTRLTVV.

This clonotype was seen only a few times. This chain uses TRBV6-1 with TRBJ1-1; 7 bases are shared with TRBD1. CDR1 MNHNS and CDR2 SASEGT come from the germline V gene. V lost 2 bases and J lost 4; bases outside the gene matches: 4. The length of the CDR3 is 14 residues. In DNA form, the CDR3 reads TGTGCCAGCAGTGAAACCAGGGGGAGCACTGAAGCTTTCTTT. It codes for CASSETRGSTEAFF.

CDR3 bases: TGCGCCAGCAGCCCGGTGGCGAAGGGGGCGACTGAAGCTTTCTTT. Amino acids: CASSPVAKGATEAFF. The genes are TRBV5-1 and TRBJ1-1, with 7 bases aligning to TRBD1. J was trimmed by 5 bases and V by 4 bases; bases with no gene match: 11. The CDR3 extends over 15 amino acids. Germline assignment: CDR1 SGHRS and CDR2 YFSETQ.

The table lists this clonotype with a few counts. A much larger clone is a single base away; this may be a read error. The V gene is TRBV2, the J gene TRBJ1-1; the D is unclear. Germline CDR1 is SNHLY and CDR2 is FYNNEI. This CDR3 contains 13 residues. CDR3 coding DNA: TGTGCCAGCAGGGACGGCCCGAACACTGAAGCTCTCTTT. Its protein is CASRDGPNTEALF.